This TCR beta chain stems from a study of cytomegalovirus exposure and HLA in healthy donors. Study-wide findings and caveats: Upon later analysis, HLA-associated TCR beta chains proved more clonally expanded than other, equally common chains. Later, TCR association rates were found to vary by HLA locus, highest for DRB1 and lowest for HLA-C. Immune exposure information available was restricted to CMV serostatus.

The PCR had 60 Vbeta and 13 Jbeta primers. Generated by immunoSEQ multiplex PCR, the TCRdb table keeps only in-frame clones and is missing some. There are 90,000 to 120,000 clones in the sample; around 77% occur only once, and roughly 4.2% lies in the top ten. With respect to this clone: The antigen remains unidentified.

This CDR3 spans 17 amino acids. Germline lookup yields CDR1 SGHRS and CDR2 YFSETQ. Trimming took 9 bases from V and 6 from J; bases not matched to a gene: 16. The chain recombines TRBV5-1 with TRBJ2-1, with 12 bases identical to TRBD1. Input material: PBMCs. This receptor was taken from a male donor in good health and CMV-seronegative. The CDR3: CANSGTGGDPGANEQFF. CDR3 nucleotide sequence: TGCGCCAACTCCGGGACAGGGGGCGACCCGGGGGCCAATGAGCAGTTCTTC.